This TCR beta chain is from a study of blood T cell repertoires in COVID-19. Study at large: Italy, Spain and the United States were the sources of the convalescent and acute COVID-19 samples. T cells, B-cell-depleted T cells, or PBMCs provided the cDNA or gDNA that served as material.

The Seattle patients, enrolled during active infection, were followed longitudinally. Original handling: Scientists estimated how many nucleated cells there were by amplifying reference gene primers. The protocol was immunoSEQ multiplex PCR, while the TCRdb copy is restricted to in-frame clones and leaves out a portion. D and trimming were read from the DNA, whereas the V and J calls and clone size are those reported in that table. Seen here are some 150,000 clones, around 83% observed once, and the top ten hold 12%. The CDR3 covers 14 residues. Germline V gene sequence: CDR1 LGHDT, CDR2 YNNKEL (reference sequence). Trimming stripped 1 base from V and 7 bases from J, with 11 bases between.

This sequence originates from a woman in her fifties or sixties with COVID-19, enrolled during active disease. The sample taken for sequencing was peripheral blood. The chain joins TRBV3-1 (or the pseudogene TRBV3-2) to TRBJ1-5; D perhaps matches TRBD1 (6 bases). This chain's CDR3 is CASSQGLGGQPQHF. CDR3 DNA sequence: TGTGCCAGCAGCCAAGGGTTAGGGGGACAGCCCCAGCATTTT.